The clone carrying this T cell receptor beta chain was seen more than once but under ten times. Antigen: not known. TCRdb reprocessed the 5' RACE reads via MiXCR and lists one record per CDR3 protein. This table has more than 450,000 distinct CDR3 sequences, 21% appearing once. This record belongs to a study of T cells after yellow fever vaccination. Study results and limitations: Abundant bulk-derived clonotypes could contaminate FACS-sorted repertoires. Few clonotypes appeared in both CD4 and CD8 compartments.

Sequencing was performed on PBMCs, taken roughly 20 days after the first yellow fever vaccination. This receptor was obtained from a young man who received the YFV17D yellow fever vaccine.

The chain's CDR3 is CASSWARYNSPLHF. CDR3 DNA sequence: TGTGCCAGCAGTTGGGCACGATATAATTCACCCCTCCACTTT. The chain combines TRBV6-5 with TRBJ1-6, with D unclear. The germline V gene has CDR1 MNHEY and CDR2 SVGAGI. The CDR3 consists of 14 residues. The germline V and J ends were trimmed by 4 bases and 4 bases, with 8 bases remaining between them.